The clone carrying this T cell receptor (beta chain) came up many times. All of the sorted populations showed purity greater than 95%. The sequenced template was cDNA made from the entire isolated RNA. The method was immunoSEQ multiplex PCR; TCRdb's version includes in-frame clones alone and lacks a portion of them. The profile shows 250,000 to 300,000 clones, roughly 8% of them singletons. Trimming cost V 1 base and J 0 bases, with 18 bases left between them. Germline CDR1 reads LGHNA; CDR2 reads YSLEER. CDR3 length: 18 amino acids. This sample was included in a study of beta chain features in type 1 diabetes.

This sequence joins TRBV4-3 and TRBJ1-1; D possibly corresponds to TRBD1 (6 bases). What was sequenced was central memory CD4+ T cells from blood. This clonotype originated in a woman aged 18-29 years in good health. The CDR3 DNA reads as TGCGCCAGCAGCCAAGTGGGCTGGGGGGCAGAGATGAACACTGAAGCTTTCTTT. Its protein product is CASSQVGWGAEMNTEAFF.